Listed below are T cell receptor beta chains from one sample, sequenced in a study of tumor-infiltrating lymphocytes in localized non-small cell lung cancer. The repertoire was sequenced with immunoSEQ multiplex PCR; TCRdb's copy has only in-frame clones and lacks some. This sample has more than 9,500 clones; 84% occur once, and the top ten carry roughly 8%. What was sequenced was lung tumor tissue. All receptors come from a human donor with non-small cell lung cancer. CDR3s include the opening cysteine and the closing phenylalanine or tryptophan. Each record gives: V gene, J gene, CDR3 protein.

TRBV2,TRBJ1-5,CASNSPPAGQPQHF
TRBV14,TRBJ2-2,CASSRLAPTGELFF
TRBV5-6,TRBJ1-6,CASSLRGSASPLHF
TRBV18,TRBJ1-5,CASSQTDSNQPQHF
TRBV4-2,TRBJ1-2,CASSPAAGNLLNYGYTF
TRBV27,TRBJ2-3,CASSLSWSGSTDTQYF
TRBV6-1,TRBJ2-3,CASLPRGSTDTQYF
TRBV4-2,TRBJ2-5,CASSQDEMETQYF
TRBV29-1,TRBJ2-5,CSVVRQTVETQYF
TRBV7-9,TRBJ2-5,CASSLGGPQETQYF
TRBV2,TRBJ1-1,CASSERDRWNTEAFF
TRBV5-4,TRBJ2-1,CASSLSTGSNTEQFF
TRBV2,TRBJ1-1,CASGGEGQPTEAFF
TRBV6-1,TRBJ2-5,CASSGQPFTETQYF
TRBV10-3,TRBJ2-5,CAISEPITGQETQYF
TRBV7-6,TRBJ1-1,CASSSGGGAFF
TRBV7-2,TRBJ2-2,CASSLAAGMRGELFF
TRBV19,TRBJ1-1,CASSGRDRGRRGNTEAFF
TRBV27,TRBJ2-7,CASRVTGGHEQYF
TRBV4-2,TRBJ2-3,CASSQDRGGGYQDTQYF
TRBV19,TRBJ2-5,CASSVGTSKETQYF
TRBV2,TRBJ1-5,CASSDRGTASNQPQHF
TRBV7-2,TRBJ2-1,CASSLFVLAGYNEQFF
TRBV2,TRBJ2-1,CASSSVPGGWQFF
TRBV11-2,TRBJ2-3,CASAGGDRDTQYF
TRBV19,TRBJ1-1,CASSIRGLNTEAFF
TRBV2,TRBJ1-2,CASSEEVLRGYTF
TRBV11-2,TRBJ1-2,CASSATSYGYTF
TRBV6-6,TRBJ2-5,CASSRRTQETQYF
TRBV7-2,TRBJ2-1,CASSLARMNNEQFF
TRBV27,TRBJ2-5,CASSSRETQYF
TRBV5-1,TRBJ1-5,CASSLQEVGNQPQHF
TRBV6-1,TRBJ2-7,CASSIAGGPLSEQYF
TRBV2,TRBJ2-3,CASSERTSGRTSTDTQYF
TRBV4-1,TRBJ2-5,CASSPGLLQETQYF
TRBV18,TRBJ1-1,CASTLRPGQGNTEAFF
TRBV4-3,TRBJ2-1,CASSQGRAGGRDEQFF
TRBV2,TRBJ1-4,CASRPNSGTNEKLFF
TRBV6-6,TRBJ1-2,CASKTQGASGYTF
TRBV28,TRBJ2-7,CASSLPGVNYEQYF
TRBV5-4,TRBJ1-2,CASSLKGTGPDGYTF
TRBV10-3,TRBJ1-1,CAGRGGGSTEAFF
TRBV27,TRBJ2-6,CASTYADRGPGANVLTF
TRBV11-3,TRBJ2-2,CASRPGGGSNTGELFF